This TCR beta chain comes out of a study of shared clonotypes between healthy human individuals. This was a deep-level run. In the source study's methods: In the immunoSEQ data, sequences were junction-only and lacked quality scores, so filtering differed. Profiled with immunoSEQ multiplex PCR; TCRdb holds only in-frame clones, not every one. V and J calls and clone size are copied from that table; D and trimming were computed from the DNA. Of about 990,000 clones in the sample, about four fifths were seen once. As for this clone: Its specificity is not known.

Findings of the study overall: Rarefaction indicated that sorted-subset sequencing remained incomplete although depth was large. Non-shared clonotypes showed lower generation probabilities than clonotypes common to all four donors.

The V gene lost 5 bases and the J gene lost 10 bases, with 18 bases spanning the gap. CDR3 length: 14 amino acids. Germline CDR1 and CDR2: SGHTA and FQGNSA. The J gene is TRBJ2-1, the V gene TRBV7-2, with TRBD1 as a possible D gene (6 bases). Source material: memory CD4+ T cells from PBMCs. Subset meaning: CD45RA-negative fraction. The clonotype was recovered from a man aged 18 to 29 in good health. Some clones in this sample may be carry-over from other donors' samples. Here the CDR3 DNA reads TGTGCCAGCAGCCCGAGACAGGCTATCCAAGAGCAGTTCTTC. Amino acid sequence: CASSPRQAIQEQFF.